The next 3 T cell receptor beta chains were all read from a single sample in a study of blood T cell repertoires in COVID-19 (dated by TCRdb to about 2020). Receptor libraries were prepared by the immunoSEQ multiplex PCR assay. This immuneACCESS table, as held by TCRdb, lists in-frame sequences with V and J called but not all clones. Of the missing ones, under half trace to an unresolved V gene in checked studies; the others have no known cause. The sample has about 300,000 clones on record, around 82% of them singletons. The ten largest clones take up approximately 9% of the sample. The sequenced sample was peripheral blood. Receptors were obtained from a woman between 45 and 60 years old who had recovered from COVID-19.

The chain uses TRBV5-1 and TRBJ2-1; 12 bases are a match to TRBD2. Germline V gene sequence: CDR1 SGHRS, CDR2 YFSETQ. This CDR3 has 16 amino acids. Losses at the gene ends were 4 bases for V and 7 bases for J; bases not matched to a gene: 9. CDR3 sequence: CASSGSLAGGRNEQFF. In DNA form, the CDR3 reads TGCGCCAGCAGCGGGAGTCTAGCGGGAGGGCGGAATGAGCAGTTCTTC.

This chain uses TRBV5-1 with TRBJ1-1, with D tentatively TRBD1 (5 bases). The V end lost 1 base, the J end lost 1 base, and 8 bases lay between the germline ends. The CDR3 covers 14 residues. CDR1 is SGHRS and CDR2 is YFSETQ in the germline V gene. CDR3 protein: CASSLTQGNTEAFF. Written as DNA, the CDR3 is TGCGCCAGCAGCTTGACTCAGGGGAACACTGAAGCTTTCTTT.

The chain employs TRBV5-1 and TRBJ1-2; 8 positions agree with TRBD1. This CDR3 comprises 19 residues. Germline lookup yields CDR1 SGHRS and CDR2 YFSETQ. V dropped 0 bases and J dropped 4; count of bases not matched to a gene: 17. The DNA for the CDR3 is TGCGCCAGCAGCTTGGGGACGTACCGGACAGGGAATTTACCCTATGGCTACACCTTC. Translation: CASSLGTYRTGNLPYGYTF.